A few counts support the clone carrying this T cell receptor (beta chain). This entry is derived from a study of identical twins. Each CDR3 protein is one row after TCRdb ran MiXCR on the 5' RACE reads. In the table there are 700,000 to 950,000 distinct CDR3 sequences, 9% to 15% of which are singletons. This same sample was also taken into another study, of yellow fever vaccine responses in identical twins.

The sequenced material came from PBMCs. The TCR comes from a woman aged 18-29 years in good health.

The CDR3 bases are TGTGCCAGCAGCTTAGCGGATAGTATCGCAATGGGTGAGCAGTTCTTC. This codes for CASSLADSIAMGEQFF. The chain recombines TRBV7-9 with TRBJ2-1; D uncertain. This CDR3 is built from 16 residues. The V end lost 0 bases, the J end lost 9 bases, and 18 bases lay between the germline ends. Germline CDR1 is SEHNR and CDR2 is FQNEAQ (reference sequence).